The next 19 T cell receptor beta chains were all read from a single sample in a study of siplizumab effects on memory and regulatory T cells. TCRdb keeps only in-frame clones here, not all; method: immunoSEQ multiplex PCR. The table lists nearly 85,000 clones, approximately 86% of them singletons. The sample taken for sequencing was Tregs sorted from blood. The receptors derive from a human donor in good health.

V and J are TRBV30 and TRBJ2-7; possibly TRBD2 for D (5 bases). The CDR3 is 16 residues long. Trimming took 2 bases from V and 0 from J, leaving 17 bases between them. Germline assignment: CDR1 GTSNPN and CDR2 SVGIG (reference sequence). The CDR3 DNA sequence: TGTGCCTGGAGTAGGGCCGGGCTAGCATACTCCTACGAGCAGTACTTC. This translates into CAWSRAGLAYSYEQYF.

This clone was observed a single time. The chain combines TRBV11-3 with TRBJ2-1; 8 bases are shared with TRBD2. Germline CDR1 reads SGHNT; CDR2 reads YENEEA. This CDR3 is 15 amino acids long. The ends lost 4 bases at V and 0 bases at J; junction bases unmatched: 2. The CDR3: CASSSGGSSYNEQFF. CDR3 sequence (DNA): TGTGCCAGCAGCTCGGGGGGGAGCTCCTACAATGAGCAGTTCTTC.

This chain uses TRBV27 with TRBJ2-7; TRBD2 agrees at 8 bases. V lost 7 bases to trimming and J lost 4 bases; unmatched junction nucleotides: 6. From germline, CDR1 is MNHEY and CDR2 SMNVEV (reference sequence). This CDR3 region has 13 residues. The CDR3 bases are TGTGCCAGCACCGGGGGGGCTACTTACGAGCAGTACTTC. It yields the protein CASTGGATYEQYF.

V is TRBV6-1 and J is TRBJ1-5; D remains unclear. The V and J ends lost 4 bases and 7 bases respectively, with 14 bases between them. The CDR3 has 14 residues. Looked up from germline, CDR1 is MNHNS and CDR2 is SASEGT. The CDR3 reads CASSGFGRWQPQHF. CDR3 DNA sequence: TGTGCCAGCAGTGGTTTTGGACGTTGGCAGCCCCAGCATTTT.

The V and J genes are TRBV6-1 and TRBJ2-1; 11 nucleotides align to TRBD2. V was clipped by 2 bases and J by 4 bases; unmatched bases: 1. The CDR3 totals 15 residues. CDR1 and CDR2 (germline): MNHNS, SASEGT. The CDR3 spells CASSERLAGYNEQFF. The CDR3 DNA is TGTGCCAGCAGTGAAAGACTAGCGGGGTACAATGAGCAGTTCTTC.

The rearrangement joins TRBV7-9 to TRBJ2-4, with D uncertain. This CDR3 comprises 13 residues. Germline V gene lookup returns CDR1 SEHNR and CDR2 FQNEAQ (reference sequence). Trimming stripped 5 bases from V and 5 bases from J, with 10 bases between. CDR3 nucleotide sequence: TGTGCCAGCAGCCCATGGTCCCAAAACATTCAGTACTTC. The encoded protein is CASSPWSQNIQYF.

The chain uses TRBV28 and TRBJ1-5, with D maybe TRBD1 (6 bases). In germline, CDR1 is MDHEN, CDR2 SYDVKM. The CDR3 runs to 15 residues. V was shortened by 6 bases and J by 4 bases, with 16 bases between the two germline ends. The CDR3 sequence: CASSSTGTRNQPQHF. CDR3 bases: TGTGCCAGCAGCTCTACAGGGACCCGGAATCAGCCCCAGCATTTT.

The J gene is TRBJ2-5, the V gene TRBV20-1, with D unclear. This CDR3 has 11 residues. Germline-derived CDR1 and CDR2 are DFQATT and SNEGSKA (reference sequence). Trimming took off 2 bases at V and 5 bases at J, with 6 bases between the two ends. The CDR3 loop is CSARRLETQYF. The CDR3 coding sequence is TGCAGTGCTAGAAGGTTGGAGACCCAGTACTTC.

This chain joins TRBV5-4 and TRBJ1-4; D uncertain. This CDR3 region has 13 residues. Germline lookup yields CDR1 SGHNT and CDR2 YYREEE (reference sequence). V shed 4 bases and J shed 8 bases, with 12 bases lying between them. The CDR3 DNA sequence: TGTGCCAGCAGCGGCACGCCGGGGGAAAAACTGTTTTTT. Its protein product is CASSGTPGEKLFF.

As to this clone: The conserved final phenylalanine or tryptophan is absent from the CDR3, which likely points to a read error. This chain links TRBV2 with TRBJ2-7; TRBD1 might be the D (6 bases). This CDR3 has 12 amino acids. Germline V gene sequence: CDR1 SNHLY, CDR2 FYNNEI. Trimming stripped 6 bases from V and 4 bases from J, with 10 bases between. Here the CDR3 reads CASSHRAYEQYL. CDR3 nucleotide sequence: TGTGCCAGCAGCCACAGGGCTTACGAGCAGTACCTC.

The rearrangement links TRBV18 to TRBJ2-5, with 9 bases that match TRBD1. This CDR3 contains 14 residues. Germline values: CDR1 KGHSH, CDR2 LQKENI. V lost 2 bases and J lost 4; bases outside the gene matches: 2. CDR3 loop: CASSPGTGPETQYF. The CDR3, as DNA: TGTGCCAGCTCACCAGGGACAGGGCCAGAGACCCAGTACTTC.

V usage is TRBV28 and J usage is TRBJ1-1, with a tentative D call TRBD1 (5 bases). The V gene's germline CDR1 is MDHEN and CDR2 SYDVKM. The CDR3 extends over 15 amino acids. The ends were cut back, 4 bases at V and 5 bases at J, with 17 bases in the middle. The CDR3 sequence is CASSSGGAGSTEAFF. The CDR3 coding sequence is TGTGCCAGCAGTTCGGGAGGGGCGGGGTCGACTGAAGCTTTCTTT.

The chain employs TRBV28 and TRBJ2-7; 9 bases fit TRBD1. This CDR3 contains 15 residues. The ends lost 3 bases at V and 5 bases at J; junction bases unmatched: 8. Germline V lookup: CDR1 MDHEN, CDR2 SYDVKM. CDR3 nucleotide sequence: TGTGCCAGCAGTTTCGGGGACAGGGTGGGCCACGAGCAGTACTTC. The encoded protein is CASSFGDRVGHEQYF.

The V call is TRBV7-6, the J call TRBJ2-3; tentative D call: TRBD2 (6 bases). CDR1 and CDR2 (germline): SGHVS, FNYEAQ. The CDR3 consists of 14 residues. The V end lost 5 bases, the J end lost 4 bases, and 13 bases lay between the germline ends. The CDR3 bases are TGTGCCAGCAGCGAAGGGACTTTGCCAGATACGCAGTATTTT. Encoded protein: CASSEGTLPDTQYF. Supplemented by reference TRBV7-6 and TRBJ2-3, the full variable domain reads GAGVSQSPRYKVTKRGQDVALRCDPISGHVSLYWYRQALGQGPEFLTYFNYEAQQDKSGLPNDRFSAERPEGSISTLTIQRTEQRDSAMYRCASSEGTLPDTQYFGPGTRLTVL.

V usage is TRBV28 and J usage is TRBJ1-6; unclear D gene. The ends were cut back, 6 bases at V and 11 bases at J, with 20 bases in the middle. The CDR3 is made up of 15 amino acids. From germline, CDR1 is MDHEN and CDR2 SYDVKM. CDR3 sequence: CASSPDRSSMTPLHF. In DNA, the CDR3 is TGTGCCAGCAGCCCTGACCGATCGAGTATGACACCCCTCCACTTT.

The chain is built from TRBV10-3 and TRBJ2-7; the match to TRBD1 covers 8 bases. The CDR3 sequence is 14 residues long. With 3 bases clipped from V and 3 bases from J, the junction kept 4 bases outside the gene matches. Germline lookup yields CDR1 ENHRY and CDR2 SYGVKD. The CDR3 bases are TGTGCCATCAGTGAAGGGACAGGTAACTACGAGCAGTACTTC. This gives the protein CAISEGTGNYEQYF.

This chain connects TRBV11-2 to TRBJ1-2; tentatively, D is TRBD1 (5 bases). V gave up 4 bases and J gave up 3 bases, with 18 bases separating them. The CDR3 has 16 residues. Germline assignment: CDR1 SGHAT and CDR2 FQNNGV. The CDR3: CASSSQAGGIDYGYTF. CDR3 DNA sequence: TGTGCCAGCAGCTCCCAGGCGGGGGGTATTGACTATGGCTACACCTTC. Filled out from reference TRBV11-2 and TRBJ1-2, the complete variable domain reads EAGVAQSPRYKIIEKRQSVAFWCNPISGHATLYWYQQILGQGPKLLIQFQNNGVVDDSQLPKDRFSAERLKGVDSTLKIQPAKLEDSAVYLCASSSQAGGIDYGYTFGSGTRLTVV.

The gene calls are TRBV2 and TRBJ2-3; TRBD2 matches 14 bases. Unmatched junction bases numbered 9, after V lost 9 bases and J lost 1 base. The CDR3 is made up of 17 amino acids. Germline CDR1 reads SNHLY; CDR2 reads FYNNEI. CDR3 sequence (DNA): TGTGCCAGGACCAGACTAGCGGGGGGGACAGGCACAGATACGCAGTATTTT. Residues: CARTRLAGGTGTDTQYF.

The chain has TRBV29-1 and TRBJ1-2; D gene unclear. The CDR3 has 15 residues. Germline CDR1 and CDR2: SQVTM and ANQGSEA. Trimming stripped 0 bases from V and 4 bases from J, with 15 bases between. The CDR3 is CSVEDHKFTLYGYTF. The CDR3 nucleotides are TGCAGCGTTGAAGATCACAAATTTACCCTCTATGGCTACACCTTC.